The rows below give T cell receptor beta chains drawn from one sample of a study of cytomegalovirus exposure and HLA in healthy donors. Generated by immunoSEQ multiplex PCR, the TCRdb table keeps only in-frame clones and is missing some. The sample contains tens of thousands of clones, over 70% of which appear only once. Sequenced sample: PBMCs. These receptors all come from a man aged 50 to 60 in good health and CMV-seropositive. The CDR3 runs from the conserved cysteine through the conserved F or W. Fields, in order: V gene, D gene, J gene, clone size, CDR3 DNA, CDR3 protein. D genes are given only for firm matches. Rows give clone size only sometimes, using once, few, many, or a class for an expanded clone.

TRBV4-2	TRBD1	TRBJ2-7	once	TGTGCCAGCAGTCTACAGGGGGAGCAGTACTTC	CASSLQGEQYF
TRBV4-1	TRBD1	TRBJ1-5	few	TGCGCCAGCAGCCAAGGGGGACAGGGGGTTCAGCCCCAGCATTTT	CASSQGGQGVQPQHF
TRBV5-1	TRBD1	TRBJ1-4	.	TGCGCCAGCAGCCGGCAAGGGGACAGGGTTAATGAAAAACTGTTTTTT	CASSRQGDRVNEKLFF
TRBV7-3	.	TRBJ1-2	.	TGTGCCAGCAGCTTAAAGCCAGGATCCGACTATGGCTACACCTTC	CASSLKPGSDYGYTF
TRBV7-3	TRBD2	TRBJ2-1	.	TGTGCCAGCAGCCAGGGACTAGCGGGGAGGAATGAGCAGTTCTTC	CASSQGLAGRNEQFF
TRBV6-5	TRBD1	TRBJ1-1	.	TGTGCCAGCAGTTATGACAGGGTTACTGAAGCTTTCTTT	CASSYDRVTEAFF
TRBV7-2	TRBD2	TRBJ2-7	.	TGTGCCAGCAGCTTAGATAGCGGGGGGGCCTACGAGCAGTACTTC	CASSLDSGGAYEQYF
TRBV18	.	TRBJ1-5	.	TGTGCCAGCTCACCCCAACTTTGGGGCAACCAGCCCCAGCATTTT	CASSPQLWGNQPQHF
TRBV29-1	TRBD1	TRBJ1-4	.	TGCAGCGTTGCTAACAGGGGTAATGAAAAACTGTTTTTT	CSVANRGNEKLFF
TRBV18	.	TRBJ1-3	.	TGTGCCAGCTCACCCGGACTGCAGAGCTCTGGAAACACCATATATTTT	CASSPGLQSSGNTIYF
TRBV11-2	.	TRBJ2-3	once	TGTGCCAGCAGCTTAGCGGGGGTAAATACGCAGTATTTT	CASSLAGVNTQYF
TRBV9	TRBD2	TRBJ2-1	.	TGTGCCAGCAGCCCGAGCGGGGGGGCCTACAATGAGCAGTTCTTC	CASSPSGGAYNEQFF
TRBV19	.	TRBJ2-2	.	TGTGCCAGTAGTACCAACGGACGGCAGGGCATCGGGGAGCTGTTTTTT	CASSTNGRQGIGELFF
TRBV7-3	.	TRBJ2-1	few	TGTGCCAGCAGCTTAACTAGCGGAGCGTACAATGAGCAGTTCTTC	CASSLTSGAYNEQFF